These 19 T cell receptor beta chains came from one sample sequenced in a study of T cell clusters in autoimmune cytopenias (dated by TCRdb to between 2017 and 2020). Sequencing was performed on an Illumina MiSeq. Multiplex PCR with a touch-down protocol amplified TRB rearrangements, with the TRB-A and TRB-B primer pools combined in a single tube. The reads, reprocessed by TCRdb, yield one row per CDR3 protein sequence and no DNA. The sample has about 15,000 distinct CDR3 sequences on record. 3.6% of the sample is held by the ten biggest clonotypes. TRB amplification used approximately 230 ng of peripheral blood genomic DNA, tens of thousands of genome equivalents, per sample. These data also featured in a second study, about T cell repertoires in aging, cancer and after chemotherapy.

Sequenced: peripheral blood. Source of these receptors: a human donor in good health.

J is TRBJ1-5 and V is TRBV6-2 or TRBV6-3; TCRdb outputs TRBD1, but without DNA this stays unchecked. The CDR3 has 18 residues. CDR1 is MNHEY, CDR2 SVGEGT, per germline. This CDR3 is CASSYPRDRGHSNQHQHF.

CDR3 region: CASSSSGSAFDEQFF. The chain carries TRBV5-1 and TRBJ2-1. The CDR3 is 15 amino acids. The germline gives CDR1 SGHRS, CDR2 YFSETQ. The complete variable domain, with remaining parts taken from reference TRBV5-1 and TRBJ2-1, reads KAGVTQTPRYLIKTRGQQVTLSCSPISGHRSVSWYQQTPGQGLQFLFEYFSETQRNKGNFPGRFSGRQFSNSRSEMNVSTLELGDSALYLCASSSSGSAFDEQFFGPGTRLTVL.

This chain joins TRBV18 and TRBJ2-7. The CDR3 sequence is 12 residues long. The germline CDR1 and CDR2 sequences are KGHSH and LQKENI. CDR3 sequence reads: CASSPYGDEQYF.

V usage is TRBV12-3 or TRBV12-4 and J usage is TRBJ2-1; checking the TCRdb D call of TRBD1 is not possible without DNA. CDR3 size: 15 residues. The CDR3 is CASSPRQGRHNEQFF.

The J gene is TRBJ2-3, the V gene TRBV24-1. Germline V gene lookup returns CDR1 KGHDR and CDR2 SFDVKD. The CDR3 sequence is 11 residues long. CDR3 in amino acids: CATSGADTQYF.

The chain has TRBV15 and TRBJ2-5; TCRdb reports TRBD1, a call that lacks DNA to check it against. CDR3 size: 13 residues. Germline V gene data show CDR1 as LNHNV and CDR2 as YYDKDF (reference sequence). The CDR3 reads CATSTTGDETQYF.

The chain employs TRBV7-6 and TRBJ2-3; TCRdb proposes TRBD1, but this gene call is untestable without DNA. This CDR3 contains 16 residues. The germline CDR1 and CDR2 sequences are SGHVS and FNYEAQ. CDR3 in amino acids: CASSLERTGGRDTQYF.

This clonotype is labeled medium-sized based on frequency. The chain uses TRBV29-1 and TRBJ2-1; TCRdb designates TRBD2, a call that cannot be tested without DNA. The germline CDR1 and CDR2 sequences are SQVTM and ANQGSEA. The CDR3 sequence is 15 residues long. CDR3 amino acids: CSVGGSGKSGNEQFF.

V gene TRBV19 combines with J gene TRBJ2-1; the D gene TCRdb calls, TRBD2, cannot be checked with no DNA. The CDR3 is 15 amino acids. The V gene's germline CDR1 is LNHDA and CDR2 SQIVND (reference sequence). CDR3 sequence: CASSIVGTLGDEQFF.

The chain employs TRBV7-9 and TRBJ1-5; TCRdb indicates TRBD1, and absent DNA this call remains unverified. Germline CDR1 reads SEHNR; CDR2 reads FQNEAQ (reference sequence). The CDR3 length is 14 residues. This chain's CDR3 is CASSQTGGGQPQHF.

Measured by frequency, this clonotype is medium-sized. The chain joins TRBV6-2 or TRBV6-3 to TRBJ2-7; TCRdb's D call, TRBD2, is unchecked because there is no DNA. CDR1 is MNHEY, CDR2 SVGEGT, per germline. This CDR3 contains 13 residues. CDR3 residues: CASSWRETYEQYF.

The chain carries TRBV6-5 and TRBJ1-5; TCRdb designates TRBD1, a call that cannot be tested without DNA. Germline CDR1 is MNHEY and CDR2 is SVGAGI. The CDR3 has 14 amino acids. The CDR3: CASSPGTGDQPQHF.

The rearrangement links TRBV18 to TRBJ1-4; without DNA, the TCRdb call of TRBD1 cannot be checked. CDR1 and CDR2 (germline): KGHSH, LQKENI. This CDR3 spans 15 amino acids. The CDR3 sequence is CASSSPLGTNEKLFF.

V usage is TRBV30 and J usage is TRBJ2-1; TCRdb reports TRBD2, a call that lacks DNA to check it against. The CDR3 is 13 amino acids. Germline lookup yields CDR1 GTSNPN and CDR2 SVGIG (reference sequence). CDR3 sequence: CASLGLLRDEQFF.

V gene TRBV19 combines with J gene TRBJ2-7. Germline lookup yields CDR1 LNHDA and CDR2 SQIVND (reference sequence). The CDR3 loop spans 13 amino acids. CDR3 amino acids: CASSIRDSTGQYF. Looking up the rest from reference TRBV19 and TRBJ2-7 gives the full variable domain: DGGITQSPKYLFRKEGQNVTLSCEQNLNHDAMYWYRQDPGQGLRLIYYSQIVNDFQKGDIAEGYSVSREKKESFPLTVTSAQKNPTAFYLCASSIRDSTGQYFGPGTRLTVT.

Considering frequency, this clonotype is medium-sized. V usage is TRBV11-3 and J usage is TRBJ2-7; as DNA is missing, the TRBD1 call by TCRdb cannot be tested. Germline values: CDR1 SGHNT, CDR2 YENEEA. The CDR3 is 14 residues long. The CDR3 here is CASSLGGATREQYF.

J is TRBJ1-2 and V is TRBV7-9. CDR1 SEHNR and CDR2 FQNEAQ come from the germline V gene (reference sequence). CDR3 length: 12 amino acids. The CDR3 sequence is CASSLAVDGYTF.

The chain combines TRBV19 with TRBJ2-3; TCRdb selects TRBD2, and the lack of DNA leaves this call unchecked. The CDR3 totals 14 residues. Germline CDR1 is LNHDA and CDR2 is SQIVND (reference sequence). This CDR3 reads CASRSGGSTDTQYF.

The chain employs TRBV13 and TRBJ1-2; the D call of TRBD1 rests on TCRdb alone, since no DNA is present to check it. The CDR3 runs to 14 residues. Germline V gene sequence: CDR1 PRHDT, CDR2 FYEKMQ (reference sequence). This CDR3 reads CASSARTGLNGYTF.